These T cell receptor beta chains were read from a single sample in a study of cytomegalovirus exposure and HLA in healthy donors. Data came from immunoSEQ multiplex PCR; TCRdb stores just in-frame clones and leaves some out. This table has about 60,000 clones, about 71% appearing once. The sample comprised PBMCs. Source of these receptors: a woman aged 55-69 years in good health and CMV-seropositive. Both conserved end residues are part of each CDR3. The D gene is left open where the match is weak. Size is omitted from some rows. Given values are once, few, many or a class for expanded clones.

CDR3 DNA: TGTGCCAGCACCGGAGGGGGGGGTTTAAATGAAAAACTGTTTTTT
CDR3 protein: CASTGGGGLNEKLFF
clone size: few
D gene: .
J gene: TRBJ1-4
V gene: TRBV28

CDR3 DNA: TGTGCCAGTACCCTACAATCAGGGGGCATCGCTGAAGCTTTCTTT
CDR3 protein: CASTLQSGGIAEAFF
clone size: .
D gene: TRBD1
J gene: TRBJ1-1
V gene: TRBV19

CDR3 DNA: TGTGCCAGCAGCTACGGTAGCGGGGGTACCGCAGATACGCAGTATTTT
CDR3 protein: CASSYGSGGTADTQYF
clone size: .
D gene: TRBD2
J gene: TRBJ2-3
V gene: TRBV5-6

CDR3 DNA: TGCGCCAGCAGCTTGACAGGGGCTAACACTGAAGCTTTCTTT
CDR3 protein: CASSLTGANTEAFF
clone size: .
D gene: TRBD1
J gene: TRBJ1-1
V gene: TRBV5-1

CDR3 DNA: TGTGCCAGCAGTCTGCGGACTAGCGGGGGGCTACAAGAGACCCAGTACTTC
CDR3 protein: CASSLRTSGGLQETQYF
clone size: few
D gene: TRBD2
J gene: TRBJ2-5
V gene: TRBV2

CDR3 DNA: TGTGCCAGCCGCCCGGGGTCGGTAGAGACCCAGTACTTC
CDR3 protein: CASRPGSVETQYF
clone size: .
D gene: .
J gene: TRBJ2-5
V gene: TRBV28

CDR3 DNA: TGTTCCAGCAGCGCGACAGGTAGCGAGCAGTACTTC
CDR3 protein: CSSSATGSEQYF
clone size: .
D gene: .
J gene: TRBJ2-7
V gene: TRBV7-9

CDR3 DNA: TGCAGCGTACAGGTTGACCCCGGCACAGATACGCAGTATTTT
CDR3 protein: CSVQVDPGTDTQYF
clone size: .
D gene: .
J gene: TRBJ2-3
V gene: TRBV29-1

CDR3 DNA: TGTGCCAGCAGTGACCTAAGCGTGGGACTAGCGGGCGACGAGCAGTACTTC
CDR3 protein: CASSDLSVGLAGDEQYF
clone size: few
D gene: TRBD2
J gene: TRBJ2-7
V gene: TRBV6-1

CDR3 DNA: TGCGCCAGCAGCCCCGGGACAGGATTCGCAAGCAATCAGCCCCAGCATTTT
CDR3 protein: CASSPGTGFASNQPQHF
clone size: .
D gene: TRBD1
J gene: TRBJ1-5
V gene: TRBV5-8

CDR3 DNA: TGTGCCAGCAGCTTATCTAGCGGGGGGGCGAAGACCCAGTACTTC
CDR3 protein: CASSLSSGGAKTQYF
clone size: .
D gene: TRBD2
J gene: TRBJ2-5
V gene: TRBV7-9

CDR3 DNA: TGCAGCGTTGAAGATCGCTGGGGGCATGGCTACACCTTC
CDR3 protein: CSVEDRWGHGYTF
clone size: few
D gene: .
J gene: TRBJ1-2
V gene: TRBV29-1

CDR3 DNA: TGCGCCAGCAGCCAAGAAGTGACACCCGAACATGGCTACACCTTC
CDR3 protein: CASSQEVTPEHGYTF
clone size: few
D gene: .
J gene: TRBJ1-2
V gene: TRBV4-1

CDR3 DNA: TGCGCCAGCAGCCAAGATCAGTCAGTCTATGGCTACACCTTC
CDR3 protein: CASSQDQSVYGYTF
clone size: .
D gene: .
J gene: TRBJ1-2
V gene: TRBV4-3

CDR3 DNA: TGTGCCTGGACCACTATGGGGGGTCGCTATGGCTACACCTTC
CDR3 protein: CAWTTMGGRYGYTF
clone size: .
D gene: .
J gene: TRBJ1-2
V gene: TRBV30

CDR3 DNA: TGTGCCAGCAGTTATTCTGACAGAGAATACGAGCAGTACTTC
CDR3 protein: CASSYSDREYEQYF
clone size: .
D gene: .
J gene: TRBJ2-7
V gene: TRBV6-8

CDR3 DNA: TGTGCCAGCAGTTCAGGGTGGGGTGGCTACACCTTC
CDR3 protein: CASSSGWGGYTF
clone size: .
D gene: .
J gene: TRBJ1-2
V gene: TRBV6-5

CDR3 DNA: TGTGCCAGCAGAACCTTAGAGGGCCCCATTTTCCCCTTCGAGCAGTACTTC
CDR3 protein: CASRTLEGPIFPFEQYF
clone size: .
D gene: .
J gene: TRBJ2-7
V gene: TRBV27

CDR3 DNA: TGTGCCTCAACCCCGGGAGGGGCAGGCACTGAAGCTTTCTTT
CDR3 protein: CASTPGGAGTEAFF
clone size: once
D gene: .
J gene: TRBJ1-1
V gene: TRBV30

CDR3 DNA: TGTGCCAGCAGTCCTCAGGGTAACTATGGCTACACCTTC
CDR3 protein: CASSPQGNYGYTF
clone size: .
D gene: .
J gene: TRBJ1-2
V gene: TRBV6-1

CDR3 DNA: TGTGCCAGCTCACGGGAAACAGGGGGAAACACTGAAGCTTTCTTT
CDR3 protein: CASSRETGGNTEAFF
clone size: .
D gene: TRBD1
J gene: TRBJ1-1
V gene: TRBV18

CDR3 DNA: TGTGCCAGCAGGGGTAGCGGGGGGACCTACGAGCAGTACTTC
CDR3 protein: CASRGSGGTYEQYF
clone size: .
D gene: TRBD2
J gene: TRBJ2-7
V gene: TRBV2

CDR3 DNA: TGTGCCAGCAGCGTGTCGGACAGCTCCTCTGGGGCCAACGTCCTGACTTTC
CDR3 protein: CASSVSDSSSGANVLTF
clone size: .
D gene: .
J gene: TRBJ2-6
V gene: TRBV9

CDR3 DNA: TGTGCCAGCCCTCAAGGGGTCTGCCAACACGAGCAGTACTTC
CDR3 protein: CASPQGVCQHEQYF
clone size: once
D gene: .
J gene: TRBJ2-7
V gene: TRBV7-2

CDR3 DNA: TGTGCCAGCAGCTTGGTGAGGGGAGGCGAGCAGTACTTC
CDR3 protein: CASSLVRGGEQYF
clone size: .
D gene: .
J gene: TRBJ2-7
V gene: TRBV5-6

CDR3 DNA: TGTGCCAGCAGTTTATATCGGCCAGGAGGAAATGAAAAACTGTTTTTT
CDR3 protein: CASSLYRPGGNEKLFF
clone size: few
D gene: .
J gene: TRBJ1-4
V gene: TRBV27

CDR3 DNA: TGTGCCTGTACCGCAGGGGGCGTTGGGTATTCACCCCTCCACTTT
CDR3 protein: CACTAGGVGYSPLHF
clone size: .
D gene: TRBD1
J gene: TRBJ1-6
V gene: TRBV30

CDR3 DNA: TGTGCCAGTAGAAACCATCCGGTTTCACCCCTCCACTTT
CDR3 protein: CASRNHPVSPLHF
clone size: .
D gene: .
J gene: TRBJ1-6
V gene: TRBV19

CDR3 DNA: TGTGCCAGCAGTGAGGGTGGTGAAGCTTTCTTT
CDR3 protein: CASSEGGEAFF
clone size: .
D gene: .
J gene: TRBJ1-1
V gene: TRBV7-9

CDR3 DNA: TGTGCCAGCAGCCCCACGGGTGAGAACACTGAAGCTTTCTTT
CDR3 protein: CASSPTGENTEAFF
clone size: .
D gene: .
J gene: TRBJ1-1
V gene: TRBV6-5

CDR3 DNA: TGTGCCAGCAGCCAAACCCTCGGGACAGGGGGACGTAAAACTGAAGCTTTCTTT
CDR3 protein: CASSQTLGTGGRKTEAFF
clone size: .
D gene: TRBD1
J gene: TRBJ1-1
V gene: TRBV4-2

CDR3 DNA: TGTGCCAGCAGCCCCGATTGGAGCGGGGAAGCTTTCTTT
CDR3 protein: CASSPDWSGEAFF
clone size: .
D gene: .
J gene: TRBJ1-1
V gene: TRBV5-4

CDR3 DNA: TGTGCCAGTAGTCCCCGGGGACAGGCGTTCGGCAGGTATAGCAATCAGCCCCAGCATTTT
CDR3 protein: CASSPRGQAFGRYSNQPQHF
clone size: .
D gene: TRBD1
J gene: TRBJ1-5
V gene: TRBV19

CDR3 DNA: TGCGCCAGCAGCCAGGGTACAGGGGGCAGCACTGAAGCTTTCTTT
CDR3 protein: CASSQGTGGSTEAFF
clone size: .
D gene: TRBD1
J gene: TRBJ1-1
V gene: TRBV4-1

CDR3 DNA: TGTGCCAGCAGTTTTAATTTGGGAGCTAGCCCCTACGAGCAGTACTTC
CDR3 protein: CASSFNLGASPYEQYF
clone size: .
D gene: .
J gene: TRBJ2-7
V gene: TRBV27

CDR3 DNA: TGCGCCAGCAGCTTGCCCGGGAACGAGCAGTACTTC
CDR3 protein: CASSLPGNEQYF
clone size: .
D gene: .
J gene: TRBJ2-7
V gene: TRBV5-1

CDR3 DNA: TGTGCCAGTTCCGGGACAGGGATCGGGGCCCAAGAGACCCAGTACTTC
CDR3 protein: CASSGTGIGAQETQYF
clone size: .
D gene: TRBD1
J gene: TRBJ2-5
V gene: TRBV19

CDR3 DNA: TGTGCCAGCAGTGCCCTATATGGCTACACCTTC
CDR3 protein: CASSALYGYTF
clone size: .
D gene: .
J gene: TRBJ1-2
V gene: TRBV6-1

CDR3 DNA: TGTGCCAGCAGCGTAGGGGCAGGGAATCAGCCCCAGCATTTT
CDR3 protein: CASSVGAGNQPQHF
clone size: .
D gene: .
J gene: TRBJ1-5
V gene: TRBV9

CDR3 DNA: TGTGCCAGCAGCTACGGACAGACTAACTACAATGAGCAGTTCTTC
CDR3 protein: CASSYGQTNYNEQFF
clone size: .
D gene: .
J gene: TRBJ2-1
V gene: TRBV7-9

CDR3 DNA: TGTGCCAGCAGTTTTCATCAAACACAAGAGACCCAGTACTTC
CDR3 protein: CASSFHQTQETQYF
clone size: .
D gene: .
J gene: TRBJ2-5
V gene: TRBV27

CDR3 DNA: TGTGCCAGCAGCTTAACGGGGACATCCAATGAGCAGTTCTTC
CDR3 protein: CASSLTGTSNEQFF
clone size: .
D gene: .
J gene: TRBJ2-1
V gene: TRBV7-2

CDR3 DNA: TGCGCCAGCAGCCATGTAAGACCCGGGACACTTAATGAAAAACTGTTTTTT
CDR3 protein: CASSHVRPGTLNEKLFF
clone size: .
D gene: .
J gene: TRBJ1-4
V gene: TRBV4-1

CDR3 DNA: TGTGCCAGCAGCTTTCAAGGACAGGGCACTGAAGCTTTCTTT
CDR3 protein: CASSFQGQGTEAFF
clone size: .
D gene: TRBD1
J gene: TRBJ1-1
V gene: TRBV7-2

CDR3 DNA: TGTGCCATCAGTGAGTCCGAGGCGTTCCCCCCTCAAGCTAACTATGGCTACACCTTC
CDR3 protein: CAISESEAFPPQANYGYTF
clone size: .
D gene: .
J gene: TRBJ1-2
V gene: TRBV10-3

CDR3 DNA: TGCGCCAGCAGCCAAGATTCAGGGAACTACGGCTACACCTTC
CDR3 protein: CASSQDSGNYGYTF
clone size: .
D gene: .
J gene: TRBJ1-2
V gene: TRBV4-3

CDR3 DNA: TGTGCCAGCAGCCAACCCTGGGACAGGAGGAACACTGAAGCTTTCTTT
CDR3 protein: CASSQPWDRRNTEAFF
clone size: .
D gene: TRBD1
J gene: TRBJ1-1
V gene: TRBV4-2

CDR3 DNA: TGTGCCAGTAGTACCTCCCGACGGCCCAGGGCTATTCATGGCTACACCTTC
CDR3 protein: CASSTSRRPRAIHGYTF
clone size: .
D gene: .
J gene: TRBJ1-2
V gene: TRBV19

CDR3 DNA: TGTGCCAGCAGTTACGGGGTGGGGGCCCCGGGGGAAAAACTGTTTTTT
CDR3 protein: CASSYGVGAPGEKLFF
clone size: .
D gene: .
J gene: TRBJ1-4
V gene: TRBV6-6

CDR3 DNA: TGTGCCAGCAGCGTAGACCAGCTAGGAGAGCAGTTCTTC
CDR3 protein: CASSVDQLGEQFF
clone size: .
D gene: .
J gene: TRBJ2-1
V gene: TRBV9

CDR3 DNA: TGTGCCAGCAGCGTGGAGACAGGGTCAGGAACACCCCTCCACTTT
CDR3 protein: CASSVETGSGTPLHF
clone size: few
D gene: TRBD1
J gene: TRBJ1-6
V gene: TRBV7-2

CDR3 DNA: TGTGCCAGCAGCCTGACCGGGACAGGGGTTACTGAAGCTTTCTTT
CDR3 protein: CASSLTGTGVTEAFF
clone size: few
D gene: TRBD1
J gene: TRBJ1-1
V gene: TRBV7-9

CDR3 DNA: TGTGCCAGCCAGGAAGTAGTGGATAACTATGGCTACACCTTC
CDR3 protein: CASQEVVDNYGYTF
clone size: .
D gene: .
J gene: TRBJ1-2
V gene: TRBV6-1

CDR3 DNA: TGTTCCAGCAGCACACCAGCTAGCTCTGGGGACGAGCAGTACTTC
CDR3 protein: CSSSTPASSGDEQYF
clone size: .
D gene: .
J gene: TRBJ2-7
V gene: TRBV7-9